Below, 15 T cell receptor beta chains from the same sample are listed, as sequenced in a study of vaccination and CD4 T cells after COVID-19. These receptors are not linked to any known antigen. An Oncomine TCR Beta short-read assay was used to sequence the DNA from cultured CD4+ T cells. TCRdb itself ran the PCR reads through MiXCR, one entry per CDR3 protein. This sample carries about 14,000 distinct CDR3 sequences, 40% to 65% of them seen once, and the ten largest clones take approximately 4%. Specified treatment: roughly ten-day PBMC culture with coronavirus spike peptide pools or control peptides (ViraFEST assay). The specimen was CD4+ T cells from blood, cultured in vitro, collected before SARS-CoV-2 vaccination. These receptor sequences come from a human donor who had recovered from COVID-19.

The CDR3 is CASSEASSYNEQFF. The CDR3 nucleotides are TGTGCCAGCAGTGAAGCGAGCTCCTACAATGAGCAGTTCTTC. The rearrangement links TRBV6-1 to TRBJ2-1; D is unclear. This CDR3 region has 14 residues. The ends were cut back, 0 bases at V and 0 bases at J, with 3 bases in the middle. Germline-derived CDR1 and CDR2 are MNHNS and SASEGT.

This clonotype was counted between two and nine times. V and J are TRBV7-9 and TRBJ1-2; D perhaps matches TRBD1 (6 bases). CDR1 is SEHNR, CDR2 FQNEAQ, per germline (reference sequence). V was clipped by 5 bases and J by 8 bases, with 12 bases between them. The CDR3 sequence is 12 residues long. The CDR3 sequence: CASSPQTGGYTF. The CDR3 coding sequence is TGTGCCAGCAGCCCGCAGACAGGCGGCTACACCTTC.

The rearrangement uses TRBV18 and TRBJ2-3; TRBD2 matches 11 bases. The CDR3 totals 16 residues. V was clipped by 2 bases and J by 4 bases; unmatched bases: 5. The germline gives CDR1 KGHSH, CDR2 LQKENI. This CDR3 is CASSPITSGGPDTQYF. The CDR3 DNA follows: TGTGCCAGCTCACCAATCACTAGCGGGGGCCCAGATACGCAGTATTTT.

The chain is built from TRBV20-1 and TRBJ2-1; 11 bases are shared with TRBD2. Germline V gene lookup returns CDR1 DFQATT and CDR2 SNEGSKA (reference sequence). CDR3 length equals 16 residues. After removal of 4 bases from V and 4 bases from J, the junction contained 9 bases not matched to a gene. CDR3 DNA sequence: TGCAGTGCTAAACAACCTAGCGGGGGGCTTTACAATGAGCAGTTCTTC. It specifies CSAKQPSGGLYNEQFF.

This clonotype appeared a few times. V usage is TRBV11-3 and J usage is TRBJ2-7, with 8 bases aligning to TRBD1. V dropped 5 bases and J dropped 3; count of bases not matched to a gene: 3. Germline CDR1 SGHNT, CDR2 YENEEA. This CDR3 has 13 residues. Here the CDR3 reads CASSRDRGYEQYF. The CDR3 bases are TGTGCCAGCAGCCGAGACAGGGGCTACGAGCAGTACTTC.

The V call is TRBV7-6, the J call TRBJ2-7; possibly TRBD1 for D (6 bases). Deletions cut 1 base from V and 2 bases from J, with 15 bases between. The germline CDR1 and CDR2 sequences are SGHVS and FNYEAQ. The CDR3 is 16 amino acids. CDR3 bases: TGTGCCAGCAGCTTAGGCGGCAGGGGCAGTACCTACGAGCAGTACTTC. The encoded protein is CASSLGGRGSTYEQYF.

V gene TRBV6-1 combines with J gene TRBJ1-1; 11 bases are a match to TRBD1. The V gene end was trimmed by 6 bases and the J gene end by 1 base; junction bases not matched to a gene: 1. The CDR3 covers 14 residues. CDR1 is MNHNS, CDR2 SASEGT, per germline. CDR3 nucleotides: TGTGCCAGCAGGGGGACAGGGGGGAACACTGAAGCTTTCTTT. This gives the protein CASRGTGGNTEAFF.

The rearrangement uses TRBV11-3 and TRBJ2-3; TRBD2 aligns across 10 bases. From germline, CDR1 is SGHNT and CDR2 YENEEA. The CDR3 extends over 17 amino acids. V lost 4 bases to trimming and J lost 1 base; unmatched junction nucleotides: 8. The CDR3 reads CASSSISGRAGTDTQYF. In nucleotides, the CDR3 is TGTGCCAGCAGCTCCATAAGCGGGAGGGCTGGCACAGATACGCAGTATTTT. Complete variable domain (other parts from reference TRBV11-3 and TRBJ2-3): EAGVVQSPRYKIIEKKQPVAFWCNPISGHNTLYWYLQNLGQGPELLIRYENEEAVDDSQLPKDRFSAERLKGVDSTLKIQPAELGDSAVYLCASSSISGRAGTDTQYFGPGTRLTVL.

The chain links TRBV12-3 or TRBV12-4 to TRBJ1-2; the D gene is possibly TRBD1 (5 bases). Trimming removed 5 bases at V and 8 bases at J, with 21 bases between. This CDR3 is 15 amino acids long. In nucleotides, the CDR3 is TGTGCCAGCAGTCCATCCCCGGAGGGGAGGGAAGGCTACACCTTC. Amino acid sequence: CASSPSPEGREGYTF.

The chain couples TRBV20-1 to TRBJ2-1, with no clear D. CDR1 and CDR2 (germline): DFQATT, SNEGSKA (reference sequence). V dropped 4 bases and J dropped 6 bases, with 16 bases sitting between them. The CDR3 contains 14 residues. CDR3 residues: CSAIKEVKRNEQFF. Written as DNA, the CDR3 is TGCAGTGCTATAAAAGAGGTCAAACGCAATGAGCAGTTCTTC.

The chain is built from TRBV19 and TRBJ1-2; 10 bases are shared with TRBD1. Germline-derived CDR1 and CDR2 are LNHDA and SQIVND (reference sequence). The ends lost 3 bases at V and 5 bases at J; junction bases unmatched: 9. This CDR3 contains 16 residues. The CDR3 nucleotides are TGTGCCAGTAGTATGACTGGACAGGGGGTATGGTATGGCTACACCTTC. This translates into CASSMTGQGVWYGYTF.

This clonotype was found once. The chain links TRBV20-1 to TRBJ2-1; no clear D gene. The CDR3 contains 11 residues. Trimming took off 7 bases at V and 1 base at J, with 5 bases between the two ends. Germline-derived CDR1 and CDR2 are DFQATT and SNEGSKA (reference sequence). The CDR3 reads CSGRSYNEQFF. Here the CDR3 DNA reads TGCAGTGGGCGGTCCTACAATGAGCAGTTCTTC.

This clonotype was found once. The CDR3 coding sequence is TGTGCCAGCAGCCTCGACCCGGAATACGAGCAGTACTTC. It yields the protein CASSLDPEYEQYF. The chain combines TRBV4-2 with TRBJ2-7; D remains ambiguous. Trimming left V 4 bases short and J 4 bases short, with 11 bases between. The CDR3 loop spans 13 amino acids. Germline CDR1 LGHNA, CDR2 YNFKEQ.

This rearrangement joins TRBV6-1 to TRBJ2-5, with TRBD2 matching 8 bases. CDR1 and CDR2 (germline): MNHNS, SASEGT. Trimming cost V 4 bases and J 0 bases; bases outside gene matches: 7. The CDR3 is made up of 16 amino acids. As DNA, the CDR3 is TGTGCCAGCAGTGTGGCTAGCGGGCGGTACCAAGAGACCCAGTACTTC. As protein: CASSVASGRYQETQYF.

The chain carries TRBV7-2 and TRBJ2-1; 9 bases agree with TRBD2. V was clipped by 5 bases and J by 2 bases; unmatched bases: 16. CDR3 size: 19 residues. Germline V gives CDR1 SGHTA, CDR2 FQGNSA. The CDR3 is CASSHPASGKVAAYNEQFF. CDR3 coding DNA: TGTGCCAGCAGCCACCCCGCTAGCGGGAAAGTGGCTGCCTACAATGAGCAGTTCTTC.